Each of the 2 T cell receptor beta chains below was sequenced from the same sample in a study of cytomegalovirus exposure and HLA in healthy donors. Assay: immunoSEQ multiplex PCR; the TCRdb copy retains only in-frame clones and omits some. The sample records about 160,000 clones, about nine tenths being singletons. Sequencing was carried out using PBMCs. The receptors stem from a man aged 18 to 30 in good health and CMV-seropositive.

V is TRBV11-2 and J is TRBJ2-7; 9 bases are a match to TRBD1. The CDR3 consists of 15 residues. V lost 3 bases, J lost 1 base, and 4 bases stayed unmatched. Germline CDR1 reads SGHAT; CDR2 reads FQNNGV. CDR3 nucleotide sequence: TGTGCCAGCAGCTTCAACAGGGGGCTTTCCTACGAGCAGTACTTC. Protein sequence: CASSFNRGLSYEQYF.

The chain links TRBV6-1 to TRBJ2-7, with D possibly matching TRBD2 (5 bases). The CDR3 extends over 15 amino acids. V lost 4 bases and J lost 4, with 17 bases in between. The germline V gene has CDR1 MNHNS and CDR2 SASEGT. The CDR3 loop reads CASSGRELLNYEQYF. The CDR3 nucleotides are TGTGCCAGCAGTGGCCGGGAACTACTAAATTACGAGCAGTACTTC.